The rows below give T cell receptor beta chains drawn from one sample of a study of blood T cell repertoires in COVID-19. TCRdb's copy holds only in-frame clones and misses some; the assay was immunoSEQ multiplex PCR. The sample consists of about 140,000 clones, approximately 80% of them appearing once. The sequenced sample consisted of peripheral blood. The receptors derive from a man aged 60 to 69 who had recovered from COVID-19. Each CDR3 is given with its conserved first and last residue. A D gene is named only where the DNA matches it firmly. Expanded clones get a size class; other rows say once, few or many, or leave the size out.

V gene: TRBV28
J gene: TRBJ1-2
D gene: TRBD1
clone size: NA
CDR3 DNA: TGTGCCAGCAGTTTAAGCCTGGGGCAGGGGGCCTATGGCTACACCTTC
CDR3 protein: CASSLSLGQGAYGYTF

V gene: TRBV6-5
J gene: TRBJ1-2
D gene: TRBD1
clone size: few
CDR3 DNA: TGTGCCAGCAGTAGGGACAGGGGAGATGGCTACACCTTC
CDR3 protein: CASSRDRGDGYTF

V gene: TRBV28
J gene: TRBJ2-5
D gene: NA
clone size: NA
CDR3 DNA: TGTGCCAGCAGAAACTCGGGACAACGCCAAGAGACCCAGTACTTC
CDR3 protein: CASRNSGQRQETQYF

V gene: TRBV10-3
J gene: TRBJ2-6
D gene: NA
clone size: NA
CDR3 DNA: TGTGCCATCTCACACGGGTCCTCTGGGGCCAACGTCCTGACTTTC
CDR3 protein: CAISHGSSGANVLTF

V gene: TRBV6-2/TRBV6-3
J gene: TRBJ1-3
D gene: NA
clone size: NA
CDR3 DNA: TGTGCCAGCAGTTACCCCGCGGTTGGCTCTGGAAACACCATATATTTT
CDR3 protein: CASSYPAVGSGNTIYF

V gene: TRBV4-1
J gene: TRBJ2-1
D gene: TRBD2
clone size: NA
CDR3 DNA: TGCGCCAGCAGCCAAGTACCGGGACTAGCCTACAATGAGCAGTTCTTC
CDR3 protein: CASSQVPGLAYNEQFF

V gene: TRBV7-2
J gene: TRBJ2-3
D gene: TRBD2
clone size: NA
CDR3 DNA: TGTGCCAGCAGCCTTCGACTAGCGGGGCACGATACGCAGTATTTT
CDR3 protein: CASSLRLAGHDTQYF

V gene: TRBV30
J gene: TRBJ1-4
D gene: NA
clone size: few
CDR3 DNA: TGTGCCTGGAGGGAGCCCAGGGGCCGGGAAAAACTGTTTTTT
CDR3 protein: CAWREPRGREKLFF

V gene: TRBV6-1
J gene: TRBJ1-4
D gene: TRBD1
clone size: NA
CDR3 DNA: TGTGCCAGCAGTGAAGAGGGCAGGGGGGATGAAAAACTGTTTTTT
CDR3 protein: CASSEEGRGDEKLFF

V gene: TRBV27
J gene: TRBJ2-3
D gene: TRBD1
clone size: NA
CDR3 DNA: TGTGCCAGCAGTGCCGGGACAGGGTTCACAGATACGCAGTATTTT
CDR3 protein: CASSAGTGFTDTQYF

V gene: TRBV4-3
J gene: TRBJ2-3
D gene: NA
clone size: NA
CDR3 DNA: TGCGCCAGCAGCTTTAACAGGGCAGATACGCAGTATTTT
CDR3 protein: CASSFNRADTQYF

V gene: TRBV11-2
J gene: TRBJ2-5
D gene: TRBD2
clone size: NA
CDR3 DNA: TGTGCCAGCAGCTTAGGGACTAGCGGGGAAGAGACCCAGTACTTC
CDR3 protein: CASSLGTSGEETQYF

V gene: TRBV9
J gene: TRBJ2-1
D gene: NA
clone size: NA
CDR3 DNA: TGTGCCAGCAGCGCGTCCAGCTCCTACAATGAGCAGTTCTTC
CDR3 protein: CASSASSSYNEQFF

V gene: TRBV19
J gene: TRBJ2-3
D gene: TRBD1
clone size: once
CDR3 DNA: TGTGCCAGTAGTATAACGACAGGGGTCACAGATACGCAGTATTTT
CDR3 protein: CASSITTGVTDTQYF

V gene: TRBV5-4
J gene: TRBJ2-1
D gene: NA
clone size: NA
CDR3 DNA: TGTGCCAGCAGCTTGGAGCAGGGCTGGAATGAGCAGTTCTTC
CDR3 protein: CASSLEQGWNEQFF

V gene: TRBV29-1
J gene: TRBJ1-2
D gene: TRBD1
clone size: NA
CDR3 DNA: TGCAGCGTCGGGGACAGGATGAACTATGGCTACACCTTC
CDR3 protein: CSVGDRMNYGYTF

V gene: TRBV7-2
J gene: TRBJ2-3
D gene: NA
clone size: NA
CDR3 DNA: TGTGCCAGCAGCTCTACAGGAGATACGCAGTATTTT
CDR3 protein: CASSSTGDTQYF

V gene: TRBV10-3
J gene: TRBJ2-2
D gene: NA
clone size: NA
CDR3 DNA: TGTGCCACCTACCACAGAGAATCTGACACCGGGGAGCTGTTTTTT
CDR3 protein: CATYHRESDTGELFF

V gene: TRBV10-3
J gene: TRBJ1-1
D gene: TRBD1
clone size: NA
CDR3 DNA: TGTGCCATCAGTGATCAGTCGAGGGACAGCCAGAACACTGAAGCTTTCTTT
CDR3 protein: CAISDQSRDSQNTEAFF

V gene: TRBV3-1/TRBV3-2
J gene: TRBJ2-4
D gene: NA
clone size: NA
CDR3 DNA: TGTGCCAGCAGCCAAGAAGGGACAAGTAGAAACATTCAGTACTTC
CDR3 protein: CASSQEGTSRNIQYF

V gene: TRBV29-1
J gene: TRBJ2-7
D gene: TRBD1
clone size: NA
CDR3 DNA: TGCAGCGTTGTCCACCGGGACAGGGGGCTTGAGCAGTACTTC
CDR3 protein: CSVVHRDRGLEQYF

V gene: TRBV15
J gene: TRBJ1-5
D gene: NA
clone size: NA
CDR3 DNA: TGTGCCACCAGCAGGAGACCGGGGAGGAAGCCCCAGCATTTT
CDR3 protein: CATSRRPGRKPQHF

V gene: TRBV3-1/TRBV3-2
J gene: TRBJ1-6
D gene: NA
clone size: NA
CDR3 DNA: TGTGCCAGCAGACGGGGACAAGTTAATTCACCCCTCCACTTT
CDR3 protein: CASRRGQVNSPLHF

V gene: TRBV6-5
J gene: TRBJ2-5
D gene: NA
clone size: NA
CDR3 DNA: TGTGCCAGCAGTTACTCTATTCAAGAGACCCAGTACTTC
CDR3 protein: CASSYSIQETQYF

V gene: TRBV7-9
J gene: TRBJ2-2
D gene: TRBD2
clone size: NA
CDR3 DNA: TGTGCCAGCAGGCGCGGGAGACGGGACACCGGGGAGCTGTTTTTT
CDR3 protein: CASRRGRRDTGELFF

V gene: TRBV6-6
J gene: TRBJ1-1
D gene: NA
clone size: NA
CDR3 DNA: TGTGCCAGCATTCAGGGCTTACGGGGGACTGAAGCTTTCTTT
CDR3 protein: CASIQGLRGTEAFF

V gene: TRBV2
J gene: TRBJ1-2
D gene: TRBD1
clone size: NA
CDR3 DNA: TGTGCCAGCTTAGGGGACAGGGGGCTTGGTGGCTACACCTTC
CDR3 protein: CASLGDRGLGGYTF

V gene: TRBV3-1/TRBV3-2
J gene: TRBJ2-3
D gene: NA
clone size: NA
CDR3 DNA: TGTGCCAGCAGCCAAGATAGCGTTAGCACAGATACGCAGTATTTT
CDR3 protein: CASSQDSVSTDTQYF

V gene: TRBV28
J gene: TRBJ1-2
D gene: NA
clone size: NA
CDR3 DNA: TGTGCCAGCATGGCCGTTAACTATGGCTACACCTTC
CDR3 protein: CASMAVNYGYTF

V gene: TRBV6-2/TRBV6-3
J gene: TRBJ1-1
D gene: NA
clone size: NA
CDR3 DNA: TGTGCCAGCAGTTCCGGGACTCCGAACACTGAAGCTTTCTTT
CDR3 protein: CASSSGTPNTEAFF

V gene: TRBV19
J gene: TRBJ2-2
D gene: NA
clone size: NA
CDR3 DNA: TGTGCCAGTACGATGGGGCCCGGGGGCACCGGGGAGCTGTTTTTT
CDR3 protein: CASTMGPGGTGELFF

V gene: TRBV19
J gene: TRBJ2-1
D gene: TRBD2
clone size: NA
CDR3 DNA: TGTGCCAGTAGTATATATACTAGCGGTCACAATGAGCAGTTCTTC
CDR3 protein: CASSIYTSGHNEQFF

V gene: TRBV6-6
J gene: TRBJ1-1
D gene: TRBD1
clone size: NA
CDR3 DNA: TGTGCCAGCAGCCTCAGGGGGCCCACTGAAGCTTTCTTT
CDR3 protein: CASSLRGPTEAFF

V gene: TRBV4-2
J gene: TRBJ1-1
D gene: NA
clone size: few
CDR3 DNA: TGTGCCAGCAGCGCACGGGGGGGGTCTGAAGCTTTCTTT
CDR3 protein: CASSARGGSEAFF

V gene: TRBV19
J gene: TRBJ1-5
D gene: NA
clone size: NA
CDR3 DNA: TGTGCCAGTAAGGAGAGTCCGGGGGGGGCGGCGGGTCAGCCCCAGCATTTT
CDR3 protein: CASKESPGGAAGQPQHF

V gene: TRBV30
J gene: TRBJ1-1
D gene: TRBD1
clone size: NA
CDR3 DNA: TGTGCCTGGAGTAGACAGGGGGCTGAAGCTTTCTTT
CDR3 protein: CAWSRQGAEAFF

V gene: TRBV11-2
J gene: TRBJ1-6
D gene: NA
clone size: NA
CDR3 DNA: TGTGCCAGCAGCTTAGGAGACGGGGGTTCACCCCTCCACTTT
CDR3 protein: CASSLGDGGSPLHF

V gene: TRBV3-1/TRBV3-2
J gene: TRBJ1-3
D gene: TRBD1
clone size: NA
CDR3 DNA: TGTGCCAGCAGACCCGGGACAGGCCTCTCTGGAAACACCATATATTTT
CDR3 protein: CASRPGTGLSGNTIYF

V gene: TRBV5-1
J gene: TRBJ2-3
D gene: NA
clone size: NA
CDR3 DNA: TGCGCCAGCAGCTGGCAGGCCTCTACTAGCACAGATACGCAGTATTTT
CDR3 protein: CASSWQASTSTDTQYF

V gene: TRBV19
J gene: TRBJ2-6
D gene: NA
clone size: NA
CDR3 DNA: TGTGCCAGTAGTATAGGTCTAGCTGGGGCCAACGTCCTGACTTTC
CDR3 protein: CASSIGLAGANVLTF

V gene: TRBV6-5
J gene: TRBJ1-5
D gene: NA
clone size: once
CDR3 DNA: TGTGCCAGCAGTTGGGGCGTTAATCAGCCCCAGCATTTT
CDR3 protein: CASSWGVNQPQHF

V gene: TRBV4-2
J gene: TRBJ2-5
D gene: NA
clone size: NA
CDR3 DNA: TGTGCCAGCAGCCAAGATCCCAGGGTAGACGAGACCCAGTACTTC
CDR3 protein: CASSQDPRVDETQYF

V gene: TRBV7-3
J gene: TRBJ1-1
D gene: TRBD1
clone size: NA
CDR3 DNA: TGTGCCAGCAGCTTAGGACAGGGAACGACTGAAGCTTTCTTT
CDR3 protein: CASSLGQGTTEAFF

V gene: TRBV28
J gene: TRBJ2-7
D gene: NA
clone size: NA
CDR3 DNA: TGTGCCAGCAGTCAGACCTACGAGCAGTACTTC
CDR3 protein: CASSQTYEQYF

V gene: TRBV19
J gene: TRBJ1-5
D gene: NA
clone size: NA
CDR3 DNA: TGTGCCAGTAGTATAGACAGTTATCAGCCCCAGCATTTT
CDR3 protein: CASSIDSYQPQHF

V gene: TRBV27
J gene: TRBJ2-7
D gene: NA
clone size: NA
CDR3 DNA: TGTGCCAGCAGTTTCAGGTATTCCTACGAGCAGTACTTC
CDR3 protein: CASSFRYSYEQYF

V gene: TRBV4-2
J gene: TRBJ1-1
D gene: TRBD1
clone size: few
CDR3 DNA: TGTGCCAGCAGCCAAGAAGTAACAGGGGTAAGGGCTGAAGCTTTCTTT
CDR3 protein: CASSQEVTGVRAEAFF

V gene: TRBV7-9
J gene: TRBJ2-1
D gene: TRBD2
clone size: NA
CDR3 DNA: TGTGCCAGCAGCCCGACTAGCGGGGGGCTGCGTGAGCAGTTCTTC
CDR3 protein: CASSPTSGGLREQFF

V gene: TRBV20-1
J gene: TRBJ2-7
D gene: TRBD1
clone size: NA
CDR3 DNA: TGCAGTGCTACTGAATCCCTCGGGACAGGGGGCATCCACGAGCAGTACTTC
CDR3 protein: CSATESLGTGGIHEQYF

V gene: TRBV19
J gene: TRBJ1-1
D gene: TRBD1
clone size: NA
CDR3 DNA: TGTGCCAGTAGTATGCAAGGACAGGGCACTGAAGCTTTCTTT
CDR3 protein: CASSMQGQGTEAFF

V gene: TRBV5-1
J gene: TRBJ1-3
D gene: TRBD1
clone size: NA
CDR3 DNA: TGCGCCAGCAGACCCGGCCCGCGGACAGGGAGTAACACCATATATTTT
CDR3 protein: CASRPGPRTGSNTIYF

V gene: TRBV6-6
J gene: TRBJ1-1
D gene: NA
clone size: NA
CDR3 DNA: TGTGCCAGCAGCCCAGGACTTAACACTGAAGCTTTCTTT
CDR3 protein: CASSPGLNTEAFF

V gene: TRBV3-1/TRBV3-2
J gene: TRBJ2-2
D gene: TRBD2
clone size: once
CDR3 DNA: TGTGCCAGCAGCCGTCGACTAGCGGGAGCGGGCGGGGAGCTGTTTTTT
CDR3 protein: CASSRRLAGAGGELFF

V gene: TRBV6-2/TRBV6-3
J gene: TRBJ1-4
D gene: TRBD1
clone size: NA
CDR3 DNA: TGTGCCAGCAGCCGTACAGGGGGCGGAGGTGAAAAACTGTTTTTT
CDR3 protein: CASSRTGGGGEKLFF

V gene: TRBV28
J gene: TRBJ1-6
D gene: TRBD1
clone size: once
CDR3 DNA: TGTGCCAGCAGCTATAACAGGGGGCTCGATTCACCCCTCCACTTT
CDR3 protein: CASSYNRGLDSPLHF